This T cell receptor beta chain appears in the sequencing data of a study of CD8 T cells in ankylosing spondylitis. With 3 bases clipped from V and 0 bases from J, the junction kept 6 bases outside the gene matches. Germline CDR1 and CDR2: MNHEY and SMNVEV (reference sequence). CDR3 length: 17 residues. TCRdb fed the 5' RACE reads into MiXCR, producing one record per CDR3 protein. This sample has around 250,000 distinct CDR3 sequences; about 10% occur once, and the top ten carry roughly 6.8%. Sequencing used blood, either unsorted or a sorted T cell fraction (not recorded which). The source of this sequence is a male donor with ankylosing spondylitis or in good health (not recorded which). This chain links TRBV27 with TRBJ2-3; 10 nucleotides agree with TRBD2. The CDR3 DNA is TGTGCCAGCAGTTTCGACGGACTAGCGGCTAGCACAGATACGCAGTATTTT. This translates into CASSFDGLAASTDTQYF.